Below are 11 T cell receptor beta chains sequenced from a single sample in a study of identical twins listed by TCRdb under 2016. The library was prepared using 5' RACE. The run used an Illumina HiSeq 2000. TCRdb handled the public reads itself, with Q25 trimming in fastp and clone calling in MiXCR, and kept productive beta chains. Rows with one shared CDR3 protein collapse into an entry with the most common genes and DNA. Across this sample there are about 570,000 distinct CDR3 sequences, with nearly 10% seen only once. Clones ranked in the top ten supply approximately 3.2% of the sample. These data were likewise used in another study, on yellow fever vaccine responses in identical twins.

Material: PBMCs. These receptor sequences come from a woman aged 18-30 years in good health.

The rearrangement joins TRBV6-1 to TRBJ2-3, with D unresolved. There are 15 residues in the CDR3. V gave up 0 bases and J gave up 1 base, with 8 bases separating them. Germline values: CDR1 MNHNS, CDR2 SASEGT. The CDR3 sequence: CASSEARTGTDTQYF. CDR3 in DNA: TGTGCCAGCAGTGAAGCGCGCACCGGCACAGATACGCAGTATTTT.

DNA for the CDR3: TGTGCCAGCAGCTTAGCGGACCTGACAGGGGGGGACTATGGCTACACCTTC. Its translation: CASSLADLTGGDYGYTF. The V call is TRBV7-9, the J call TRBJ1-2; 9 nucleotides agree with TRBD1. V shed 0 bases and J 3 bases; nucleotides not matched to a gene: 8. This CDR3 is 17 amino acids long. The germline V gene has CDR1 SEHNR and CDR2 FQNEAQ (reference sequence).

The chain's CDR3 is CASSEEPGGRQYF. The CDR3 bases are TGTGCCAGCAGTGAAGAACCGGGAGGGCGGCAGTACTTC. The J gene is TRBJ2-7, the V gene TRBV2; TRBD2 aligns across 8 bases. The trim removed 1 base at V and 9 bases at J, leaving 5 bases unmatched. Per germline, CDR1 SNHLY and CDR2 FYNNEI. This CDR3 is 13 amino acids long.

This clonotype was picked up many times. The chain has TRBV28 and TRBJ2-3; D might be TRBD1 or TRBD2, each matching 6 bases. The germline gives CDR1 MDHEN, CDR2 SYDVKM. This CDR3 spans 16 amino acids. The V end lost 4 bases, the J end lost 9 bases, and 23 bases lay between the germline ends. CDR3 nucleotides: TGTGCCAGCAGTTCCCCCTCCAGGGGAGGCGCAGGAACGCAGTATTTT. It encodes CASSSPSRGGAGTQYF. The full variable domain, completed using reference TRBV28 and TRBJ2-3, is DVKVTQSSRYLVKRTGEKVFLECVQDMDHENMFWYRQDPGLGLRLIYFSYDVKMKEKGDIPEGYSVSREKKERFSLILESASTNQTSMYLCASSSPSRGGAGTQYFGPGTRLTVL.

This clonotype has ten or more counts. This chain uses TRBV25-1 with TRBJ2-2; weak D call: TRBD2 (5 bases). This CDR3 contains 10 residues. V gave up 11 bases and J gave up 6 bases, with 7 bases separating them. The germline V gene encodes CDR1 MGHDK and CDR2 SYGVNS. CDR3 region: CAVGAGELFF. The DNA for the CDR3 is TGTGCCGTGGGAGCCGGGGAGCTGTTTTTT.

DNA of the CDR3: TGTGCCAGCAGCCAAGAAAGAGTCAGATACTACGAGCAGTACTTC. Translating it yields CASSQERVRYYEQYF. The chain is built from TRBV4-2 and TRBJ2-7; D is unresolved. CDR3 length: 15 residues. Trimming cost V 0 bases and J 3 bases, with 12 bases left between them. Germline CDR1 is LGHNA and CDR2 is YNFKEQ.

The sample holds many counts of this clonotype. The chain is built from TRBV20-1 and TRBJ2-7; TRBD1 agrees at 10 bases. Germline loops: CDR1 DFQATT, CDR2 SNEGSKA (reference sequence). Germline trimming cut 0 bases from V and 4 bases from J; bases unmatched to any gene: 6. This CDR3 spans 15 amino acids. The CDR3 DNA follows: TGCAGTGCTAGAGAGGGGACAGGGGATTTTTACGAGCAGTACTTC. Amino acids: CSAREGTGDFYEQYF.

The sample holds a few counts of this clonotype. The chain is built from TRBV5-1 and TRBJ2-7; 7 bases match TRBD1. V was clipped by 4 bases and J by 5 bases; unmatched bases: 6. CDR1 and CDR2 (germline): SGHRS, YFSETQ. The CDR3 contains 13 residues. The CDR3 region is CASSGTASDEQYF. The CDR3 nucleotides read TGCGCCAGCAGCGGGACAGCTTCCGACGAGCAGTACTTC.

The J gene is TRBJ2-1, the V gene TRBV2; 16 bases match TRBD2. This CDR3 has 18 amino acids. Germline V gene sequence: CDR1 SNHLY, CDR2 FYNNEI. CDR3: CTCCPGLAGGLSYNEQFF. The CDR3 coding sequence is TGTACCTGCTGCCCGGGACTAGCGGGAGGGCTCTCCTACAATGAGCAGTTCTTC.

This clonotype was detected only a few times. The chain is built from TRBV2 and TRBJ2-1, with 10 bases that match TRBD2. Germline CDR1 and CDR2: SNHLY and FYNNEI. This CDR3 contains 15 residues. V lost 2 bases, J lost 5 bases, and 3 bases stayed unmatched. Written as DNA, the CDR3 is TGTGCCAGCAGTGAATGGCTAGCGGGAGACAATGAGCAGTTCTTC. Its translation: CASSEWLAGDNEQFF.

This clonotype was seen a handful of times. The chain recombines TRBV29-1 with TRBJ2-3; 7 bases match TRBD2. Trimming cost V 4 bases and J 2 bases; bases outside gene matches: 6. Germline values: CDR1 SQVTM, CDR2 ANQGSEA. The length of the CDR3 is 14 residues. CDR3 in amino acids: CSVGLAAFTDTQYF. The DNA for the CDR3 is TGCAGCGTTGGGCTAGCGGCCTTCACAGATACGCAGTATTTT.